The 19 T cell receptor beta chains below all came from one sample that was sequenced in a study of technical replicates of blood from a few donors. Method: immunoSEQ multiplex PCR; TCRdb's copy keeps in-frame clones and lacks some. The repertoire holds under 75,000 clones, with roughly 86% as singletons. Input material: PBMCs. The receptors derive from a human donor in good health. Some clones in this sample may be carry-over from other donors' samples.

This chain joins TRBV29-1 and TRBJ1-1; D is perhaps TRBD1 (6 bases). The germline gives CDR1 SQVTM, CDR2 ANQGSEA. The ends were cut back, 5 bases at V and 7 bases at J, with 11 bases in the middle. The CDR3 is 11 residues long. CDR3 DNA: TGCAGCGTTAGGGGGAACGGTGAAGCTTTCTTT. It encodes CSVRGNGEAFF. The whole variable domain, filled in from reference TRBV29-1 and TRBJ1-1, reads SAVISQKPSRDICQRGTSLTIQCQVDSQVTMMFWYRQQPGQSLTLIATANQGSEATYESGFVIDKFPISRPNLTFSTLTVSNMSPEDSSIYLCSVRGNGEAFFGQGTRLTVV.

This clone has more than one count but fewer than ten. The V gene is TRBV7-8, the J gene TRBJ1-6, with 8 bases matching TRBD1. CDR1 and CDR2 (germline): SGHVS, FQNEAQ. The CDR3 spans 16 residues. Losses at the gene ends were 4 bases for V and 10 bases for J; bases not matched to a gene: 12. For the CDR3, the DNA is TGTGCCAGCAGCTCTGAGGAGGTAGACAGGGGCTCACCCCTCCACTTT. It translates to CASSSEEVDRGSPLHF.

This chain links TRBV19 with TRBJ1-1; D gene uncertain. The V gene's germline CDR1 is LNHDA and CDR2 SQIVND (reference sequence). This CDR3 spans 12 amino acids. The V end was cut by 9 bases, the J end by 11 bases, with 19 bases between. The CDR3 nucleotides are TGTGCCAGCTCCAACCGGGGAGAAGAGGCTTTCTTT. Protein sequence: CASSNRGEEAFF.

This clone was detected only once. This chain connects TRBV4-1 to TRBJ2-3, with TRBD2 matching 8 bases. The length of the CDR3 is 19 residues. After removal of 4 bases from V and 5 bases from J, the junction contained 20 bases not matched to a gene. From germline, CDR1 is MGHRA and CDR2 YSYEKL. The CDR3 loop reads CASSPFGGSGVGYGDTQYF. In DNA, the CDR3 is TGCGCCAGCAGCCCCTTCGGAGGTAGCGGGGTCGGGTACGGAGATACGCAGTATTTT.

This clone was seen a few times. One junction end disagrees with the germline gene, perhaps due to a read error. The rearrangement joins TRBV4-3 to TRBJ2-7; 11 nucleotides agree with TRBD2. Germline V gene lookup returns CDR1 LGHNA and CDR2 YSLEER. The CDR3 has 16 residues. The CDR3, as DNA: TGCGCCAGCAGCCAAGATAGCGGGAGGGCCTCCGACGAGCAGTACTTC. This codes for CASSQDSGRASDEQYF.

The rearrangement links TRBV4-3 to TRBJ2-7, with 7 bases matching TRBD1. Trimming at V came to 2 bases and at J to 4 bases, leaving 2 bases not matched to a gene. This CDR3 comprises 13 residues. Germline CDR1 is LGHNA and CDR2 is YSLEER. The CDR3 coding sequence is TGCGCCAGCAGCCAAACCAGGGGGTACGAGCAGTACTTC. Protein: CASSQTRGYEQYF.

The chain carries TRBV7-3 and TRBJ2-7; TRBD1 agrees at 8 bases. V lost 3 bases, J lost 2 bases, and 6 bases stayed unmatched. CDR1 is SGHTA and CDR2 is FQGTGA in the germline V gene. This CDR3 has 15 residues. CDR3 nucleotides: TGTGCCAGCAGCTTTCCGGGACAGGTTACCTACGAGCAGTACTTC. Translated, it gives CASSFPGQVTYEQYF.

V usage is TRBV5-7 and J usage is TRBJ2-7, with 8 nucleotides matching TRBD1. TRBV5-7 is an ORF, with its function uncertain. This CDR3 contains 19 residues. After removal of 4 bases from V and 2 bases from J, the junction contained 20 bases not matched to a gene. DNA for the CDR3: TGTGCCAGCAGCAGGACAGGGTCTGTACCGCGGTCTAAAGCCTACGAGCAGTACTTC. Translated: CASSRTGSVPRSKAYEQYF.

The rearrangement links TRBV14 to TRBJ2-1; weak D call: TRBD2 (7 bases). Germline-derived CDR1 and CDR2 are SGHDN and FVKESK. V was cut by 1 base and J by 2 bases, with 12 bases left in between. The CDR3 runs to 16 residues. The DNA for the CDR3 is TGTGCCAGCAGCCAAGTGGGGGGGGCCCCCTACAATGAGCAGTTCTTC. This encodes CASSQVGGAPYNEQFF.

V and J are TRBV6-1 and TRBJ2-3, with TRBD1 matching 7 bases. This CDR3 spans 15 amino acids. The V gene end was trimmed by 4 bases and the J gene end by 4 bases; junction bases not matched to a gene: 8. Germline CDR1 and CDR2: MNHNS and SASEGT. DNA of the CDR3: TGTGCCAGCAGTGCCTTGACAGGGCCCTCAGATACGCAGTATTTT. Translating it yields CASSALTGPSDTQYF.

The chain uses TRBV7-9 and TRBJ1-1; D gene unclear. V was trimmed by 1 base and J by 1 base, leaving 7 bases between them. CDR1 is SEHNR and CDR2 is FQNEAQ in the germline V gene (reference sequence). The CDR3 has 14 amino acids. CDR3 in amino acids: CASSLGGGNTEAFF. The CDR3 DNA follows: TGTGCCAGCAGCTTAGGAGGCGGGAACACTGAAGCTTTCTTT.

The chain joins TRBV29-1 to TRBJ1-6, with TRBD1 matching over 7 bases. The germline gives CDR1 SQVTM, CDR2 ANQGSEA. Unmatched junction bases numbered 7, after V lost 7 bases and J lost 7 bases. The CDR3 covers 13 residues. The CDR3 sequence is CSAQQGRNSPLHF. The CDR3 DNA sequence: TGCAGCGCGCAACAGGGGAGAAATTCACCCCTCCACTTT.

V and J are TRBV18 and TRBJ2-1, with 9 bases fitting TRBD1. With 4 bases clipped from V and 6 bases from J, the junction kept 4 bases outside the gene matches. Germline CDR1 is KGHSH and CDR2 is LQKENI. This CDR3 spans 14 amino acids. CDR3 protein: CASSLGQGFNEQFF. The CDR3 DNA reads as TGTGCCAGCTCACTGGGACAGGGTTTCAATGAGCAGTTCTTC.

The V call is TRBV27, the J call TRBJ1-2; TRBD1 matches 9 bases. Germline V gives CDR1 MNHEY, CDR2 SMNVEV (reference sequence). This CDR3 contains 14 residues. Losses at the gene ends were 4 bases for V and 5 bases for J; bases not matched to a gene: 5. This CDR3 is CASSWGQGKYGYTF. In DNA, the CDR3 is TGTGCCAGCAGTTGGGGACAGGGCAAATATGGCTACACCTTC.

The gene calls are TRBV19 and TRBJ1-1; 8 bases map to TRBD1. Per the germline V gene, CDR1 is LNHDA and CDR2 is SQIVND (reference sequence). The CDR3 consists of 16 residues. The trim removed 8 bases at V and 1 base at J, leaving 12 bases unmatched. CDR3 sequence (DNA): TGTGCCAGTCTGGGTCGCAGGGGGCGAGGGAACACTGAAGCTTTCTTT. It translates to CASLGRRGRGNTEAFF.

This clone was counted once. The rearrangement links TRBV10-3 to TRBJ1-1; TRBD1 matches 7 bases. J gave up 5 bases and V 8 bases, and 8 bases lay outside the gene matches. The CDR3 has 13 residues. Germline values: CDR1 ENHRY, CDR2 SYGVKD. The CDR3 here is CAIADRRGTEAFF. Here the CDR3 DNA reads TGTGCCATCGCGGACAGGAGGGGGACTGAAGCTTTCTTT.

The sample holds one count of this clone. J is TRBJ2-3 and V is TRBV20-1; D not certain. Trimming removed 3 bases from V and 6 bases from J, with 7 bases in between. The length of the CDR3 is 11 residues. CDR1 DFQATT and CDR2 SNEGSKA come from the germline V gene (reference sequence). The CDR3 loop is CSASLSDTQYF. CDR3 nucleotides: TGCAGTGCTAGTCTGAGCGATACGCAGTATTTT.

This chain joins TRBV6-6 and TRBJ2-3; 13 nucleotides match TRBD2. This CDR3 has 16 amino acids. CDR1 MNHNY and CDR2 SVGAGI come from the germline V gene (reference sequence). The V segment lost 6 bases and the J segment 5 bases; nucleotides outside the gene matches: 8. CDR3 nucleotides: TGTGCCAGCAGACCGACTAGCGGGGGGCGGGGAGATACGCAGTATTTT. This encodes CASRPTSGGRGDTQYF.

This chain connects TRBV11-2 to TRBJ2-5; 7 positions agree with TRBD2. The CDR3 spans 15 residues. Germline loops: CDR1 SGHAT, CDR2 FQNNGV. V lost 5 bases, J lost 3 bases, and 9 bases stayed unmatched. CDR3 DNA sequence: TGTGCCAGCAGCCCCCGCCGGGGAGGGGAAGAGACCCAGTACTTC. It encodes CASSPRRGGEETQYF.